This TCR beta chain was captured by sequencing in a study of shared clonotypes between healthy human individuals. CDR3 length: 15 residues. Germline assignment: CDR1 LNHDA and CDR2 SQIVND (reference sequence). Libraries were prepared by immunoSEQ multiplex PCR; TCRdb keeps only in-frame clonotypes and omits some of them. The profile covers roughly 590,000 clones, with about 95% appearing a single time and 0.085% to 0.11% taken by the ten largest. Naive CD8 cells, CD45RO-negative and positively selected for CCR7, excluded terminally differentiated effector memory CD45RA+ cells. J is TRBJ2-5 and V is TRBV19, with 10 bases fitting TRBD1. The DNA end favors TRBJ2-7, so the J call may be wrong. What was sequenced was naive CD8+ T cells sorted from blood. The sequence derives from a woman aged 25-40 years in good health. The CDR3 spells CASSKTRGTGVEQYF. The CDR3 region has the DNA TGTGCCAGTAGTAAGACCCGTGGGACAGGGGTCGAGCAGTACTTC.